The rows below give T cell receptor beta chains drawn from one sample of a study of vaccination effects on CD4 cells after COVID-19. The assay was immunoSEQ multiplex PCR, and TCRdb's table has in-frame clones only and misses some. This sample has about 38,000 clones, with 82% found just once. Their target antigens are unknown. Sequenced here: CD4+ T cells from PBMCs cultured without peptide, sampled before COVID-19 vaccination. Every receptor here comes from a human donor who received a COVID-19 vaccine. Each CDR3 is given with its conserved first and last residue. A D gene is named only where the DNA matches it firmly. A clone size is listed for some rows: how often the clone was seen (once, few, many), or a class if it is expanded.

clone_size: -; cdr3_length: 14; v_call: TRBV29-1; d_call: -; j_call: TRBJ1-2; cdr3_aa: CSVEDSLGGRGYTF; cdr3_nt: TGCAGCGTTGAAGATAGTTTAGGGGGGCGAGGCTACACCTTC
clone_size: -; cdr3_length: 16; v_call: TRBV5-1; d_call: TRBD1; j_call: TRBJ2-2; cdr3_aa: CASSLVPDRGTGELFF; cdr3_nt: TGCGCCAGCAGCTTGGTTCCGGACAGGGGCACCGGGGAGCTGTTTTTT
clone_size: -; cdr3_length: 13; v_call: TRBV7-2; d_call: -; j_call: TRBJ2-2; cdr3_aa: CASSRPGSGELFF; cdr3_nt: TGTGCCAGCAGCCGACCAGGGTCCGGGGAGCTGTTTTTT
clone_size: once; cdr3_length: 13; v_call: TRBV12-3/TRBV12-4; d_call: -; j_call: TRBJ1-1; cdr3_aa: CASSWGATLKAFF; cdr3_nt: TGTGCCAGCAGTTGGGGAGCTACACTGAAAGCTTTCTTT
clone_size: -; cdr3_length: 17; v_call: TRBV6-1; d_call: -; j_call: TRBJ2-4; cdr3_aa: CASSEAGGRGAKNIQYF; cdr3_nt: TGTGCCAGCAGTGAAGCAGGCGGCCGCGGAGCCAAAAACATTCAGTACTTC
clone_size: -; cdr3_length: 13; v_call: TRBV28; d_call: -; j_call: TRBJ1-1; cdr3_aa: CASRVWVNTEAFF; cdr3_nt: TGTGCCAGCAGGGTCTGGGTGAACACTGAAGCTTTCTTT
clone_size: -; cdr3_length: 15; v_call: TRBV5-1; d_call: -; j_call: TRBJ2-3; cdr3_aa: CASSFNSATGDTQYF; cdr3_nt: TGCGCCAGCAGCTTTAACTCAGCGACGGGAGATACGCAGTATTTT
clone_size: -; cdr3_length: 14; v_call: TRBV29-1; d_call: -; j_call: TRBJ2-5; cdr3_aa: CSVEVWASQETQYF; cdr3_nt: TGCAGCGTTGAGGTCTGGGCTAGTCAAGAGACCCAGTACTTC
clone_size: -; cdr3_length: 13; v_call: TRBV6-5; d_call: -; j_call: TRBJ2-5; cdr3_aa: CAIEQDGQETQYF; cdr3_nt: TGTGCCATTGAACAGGACGGTCAAGAGACCCAGTACTTC
clone_size: -; cdr3_length: 16; v_call: TRBV24-1; d_call: -; j_call: TRBJ1-4; cdr3_aa: CATSPGGFATNEKLFF; cdr3_nt: TGTGCCACCAGTCCAGGAGGGTTTGCAACTAATGAAAAACTGTTTTTT
clone_size: -; cdr3_length: 12; v_call: TRBV6-1; d_call: TRBD1; j_call: TRBJ1-5; cdr3_aa: CASTQGVQPQHF; cdr3_nt: TGTGCCAGCACACAGGGGGTTCAGCCCCAGCATTTT
clone_size: -; cdr3_length: 15; v_call: TRBV5-4; d_call: TRBD1; j_call: TRBJ1-1; cdr3_aa: CASSLAIGTDTEAFF; cdr3_nt: TGTGCCAGCAGCTTGGCCATAGGGACAGACACTGAAGCTTTCTTT
clone_size: -; cdr3_length: 12; v_call: TRBV30; d_call: -; j_call: TRBJ1-2; cdr3_aa: CAWSGGSYGYTF; cdr3_nt: TGTGCCTGGAGCGGGGGGAGCTATGGCTACACCTTC
clone_size: once; cdr3_length: 12; v_call: TRBV10-3; d_call: -; j_call: TRBJ2-5; cdr3_aa: CAISPSKESQYF; cdr3_nt: TGTGCCATCAGTCCTTCCAAAGAGTCCCAGTACTTC
clone_size: -; cdr3_length: 15; v_call: TRBV5-1; d_call: -; j_call: TRBJ2-3; cdr3_aa: CASSLQGGTLDTQYF; cdr3_nt: TGCGCCAGCAGCTTACAGGGGGGGACTTTAGATACGCAGTATTTT
clone_size: -; cdr3_length: 12; v_call: TRBV28; d_call: -; j_call: TRBJ1-5; cdr3_aa: CASSLQSQPQHF; cdr3_nt: TGTGCCAGCAGTTTACAAAGTCAGCCCCAGCATTTT
clone_size: -; cdr3_length: 13; v_call: TRBV29-1; d_call: -; j_call: TRBJ1-5; cdr3_aa: CSVEESGNQPQHF; cdr3_nt: TGCAGCGTTGAAGAGTCGGGCAATCAGCCCCAGCATTTT
clone_size: -; cdr3_length: 11; v_call: TRBV28; d_call: -; j_call: TRBJ1-1; cdr3_aa: CASSLWDEAFF; cdr3_nt: TGTGCCAGCAGTTTATGGGATGAAGCTTTCTTT
clone_size: -; cdr3_length: 15; v_call: TRBV18; d_call: -; j_call: TRBJ2-3; cdr3_aa: CASSQSGVRTDTQYF; cdr3_nt: TGTGCCAGCTCACAGTCGGGGGTTAGGACAGATACGCAGTATTTT
clone_size: -; cdr3_length: 16; v_call: TRBV6-6; d_call: TRBD1; j_call: TRBJ2-1; cdr3_aa: CASNDAGTGSNNEQFF; cdr3_nt: TGTGCCAGCAATGACGCTGGGACAGGGTCTAACAATGAGCAGTTCTTC
clone_size: -; cdr3_length: 14; v_call: TRBV6-5; d_call: TRBD1; j_call: TRBJ1-2; cdr3_aa: CASSPSGQGYGYTF; cdr3_nt: TGTGCCAGCAGTCCGTCGGGACAGGGGTATGGCTACACCTTC
clone_size: -; cdr3_length: 21; v_call: TRBV6-1; d_call: TRBD2; j_call: TRBJ2-1; cdr3_aa: CASSERGLGTSGGARYNEQFF; cdr3_nt: TGTGCCAGCAGTGAACGAGGACTCGGTACTAGCGGGGGGGCAAGATACAATGAGCAGTTCTTC
clone_size: -; cdr3_length: 13; v_call: TRBV19; d_call: TRBD1; j_call: TRBJ1-2; cdr3_aa: CASSIERGRGYTF; cdr3_nt: TGTGCCAGTAGTATAGAAAGGGGGCGCGGCTACACCTTC
clone_size: -; cdr3_length: 15; v_call: TRBV24-1; d_call: -; j_call: TRBJ2-3; cdr3_aa: CATSAMGQGTDTQYF; cdr3_nt: TGTGCCACCAGTGCCATGGGACAAGGCACAGATACGCAGTATTTT
clone_size: -; cdr3_length: 16; v_call: TRBV19; d_call: TRBD1; j_call: TRBJ1-4; cdr3_aa: CASKTGEGVGDEKLFF; cdr3_nt: TGTGCCAGTAAGACAGGGGAAGGGGTCGGAGACGAAAAACTGTTTTTT
clone_size: -; cdr3_length: 13; v_call: TRBV6-6; d_call: -; j_call: TRBJ1-1; cdr3_aa: CASSFPGNTEAFF; cdr3_nt: TGTGCCAGCAGTTTCCCCGGGAACACTGAAGCTTTCTTT
clone_size: -; cdr3_length: 17; v_call: TRBV18; d_call: TRBD1; j_call: TRBJ2-6; cdr3_aa: CASSPGTGSGGANVLTF; cdr3_nt: TGTGCCAGCTCACCAGGGACAGGGAGTGGTGGGGCCAACGTCCTGACTTTC
clone_size: -; cdr3_length: 14; v_call: TRBV7-8; d_call: -; j_call: TRBJ1-5; cdr3_aa: CASSLRTALLPQHF; cdr3_nt: TGTGCCAGCAGCTTAAGGACAGCTCTTTTGCCCCAGCATTTT
clone_size: -; cdr3_length: 15; v_call: TRBV4-1; d_call: TRBD1; j_call: TRBJ2-4; cdr3_aa: CASSQTGTAKNIQYF; cdr3_nt: TGCGCCAGCAGCCAAACCGGGACAGCAAAAAACATTCAGTACTTC
clone_size: -; cdr3_length: 15; v_call: TRBV18; d_call: -; j_call: TRBJ2-1; cdr3_aa: CASSPRDTFYNEQFF; cdr3_nt: TGTGCCAGCTCACCCCGGGACACGTTCTACAATGAGCAGTTCTTC
clone_size: -; cdr3_length: 14; v_call: TRBV6-2/TRBV6-3; d_call: -; j_call: TRBJ1-2; cdr3_aa: CASSYSTGMSGYTF; cdr3_nt: TGTGCCAGCAGTTACTCAACAGGAATGAGTGGCTACACCTTC
clone_size: -; cdr3_length: 14; v_call: TRBV5-1; d_call: -; j_call: TRBJ2-3; cdr3_aa: CASSRRGGTDTQYF; cdr3_nt: TGCGCCAGCAGCCGAAGAGGGGGGACAGATACGCAGTATTTT
clone_size: -; cdr3_length: 19; v_call: TRBV4-1; d_call: -; j_call: TRBJ1-5; cdr3_aa: CASSQVDLRRGRGNQPQHF; cdr3_nt: TGCGCCAGCAGCCAAGTAGACTTGCGGAGGGGTAGAGGCAATCAGCCCCAGCATTTT
clone_size: few; cdr3_length: 13; v_call: TRBV19; d_call: -; j_call: TRBJ1-3; cdr3_aa: CATYRAPGNTIYF; cdr3_nt: TGTGCCACTTACAGGGCTCCCGGAAACACCATATATTTT
clone_size: -; cdr3_length: 14; v_call: TRBV7-2; d_call: -; j_call: TRBJ1-6; cdr3_aa: CASSYDTDGSPLHF; cdr3_nt: TGTGCCAGCAGCTATGACACGGACGGTTCACCCCTCCACTTT
clone_size: -; cdr3_length: 13; v_call: TRBV2; d_call: TRBD1; j_call: TRBJ1-2; cdr3_aa: CASSGQGGNGYTF; cdr3_nt: TGTGCCAGCAGCGGACAGGGAGGGAACGGCTACACCTTC
clone_size: once; cdr3_length: 15; v_call: TRBV6-4; d_call: TRBD1; j_call: TRBJ1-2; cdr3_aa: CASRSTRGPNYGYTF; cdr3_nt: TGTGCCAGCAGATCCACCAGGGGGCCTAACTATGGCTACACCTTC
clone_size: -; cdr3_length: 13; v_call: TRBV7-2; d_call: TRBD2; j_call: TRBJ2-5; cdr3_aa: CATRGGPEGTQYF; cdr3_nt: TGTGCCACCCGCGGGGGGCCCGAGGGGACCCAGTACTTC
clone_size: -; cdr3_length: 14; v_call: TRBV24-1; d_call: -; j_call: TRBJ2-4; cdr3_aa: CATSDLGLFEIQYF; cdr3_nt: TGTGCCACCAGTGATCTGGGCCTCTTCGAGATTCAGTACTTC
clone_size: once; cdr3_length: 16; v_call: TRBV7-2; d_call: -; j_call: TRBJ1-3; cdr3_aa: CASSGKGVLSGNTIYF; cdr3_nt: TGTGCCAGCAGCGGTAAAGGGGTTTTGTCAGGAAACACCATATATTTT
clone_size: -; cdr3_length: 14; v_call: TRBV2; d_call: TRBD2; j_call: TRBJ2-3; cdr3_aa: CASSLSGSGDTQYF; cdr3_nt: TGTGCCAGCAGCCTTAGCGGGTCTGGGGATACGCAGTATTTT
clone_size: -; cdr3_length: 15; v_call: TRBV28; d_call: -; j_call: TRBJ2-5; cdr3_aa: CASSHISRGRETQYF; cdr3_nt: TGTGCCAGTTCGCATATAAGCAGGGGCCGGGAGACCCAGTACTTC
clone_size: -; cdr3_length: 13; v_call: TRBV10-1; d_call: -; j_call: TRBJ1-4; cdr3_aa: CASSGDRNEKLFF; cdr3_nt: TGCGCCAGCAGTGGAGACAGGAATGAAAAACTGTTTTTT
clone_size: -; cdr3_length: 15; v_call: TRBV5-1; d_call: TRBD2; j_call: TRBJ2-1; cdr3_aa: CASSLLAGGVDEQFF; cdr3_nt: TGCGCCAGCAGCCTGCTAGCGGGGGGGGTCGATGAGCAGTTCTTC
clone_size: -; cdr3_length: 14; v_call: TRBV7-2; d_call: -; j_call: TRBJ1-4; cdr3_aa: CASSLSGPNEKLFF; cdr3_nt: TGTGCCAGCAGCCTCTCGGGACCTAATGAAAAACTGTTTTTT
clone_size: few; cdr3_length: 15; v_call: TRBV5-1; d_call: TRBD2; j_call: TRBJ2-2; cdr3_aa: CASSSGGGDTGELFF; cdr3_nt: TGCGCCAGCAGCTCCGGCGGGGGAGACACCGGGGAGCTGTTTTTT
clone_size: -; cdr3_length: 14; v_call: TRBV11-1; d_call: -; j_call: TRBJ1-1; cdr3_aa: CASSLGGAGTEAFF; cdr3_nt: TGTGCCAGCAGCTTAGGTGGGGCAGGTACTGAAGCTTTCTTT
clone_size: -; cdr3_length: 15; v_call: TRBV5-5; d_call: -; j_call: TRBJ1-5; cdr3_aa: CASSLEAGSNQPQHF; cdr3_nt: TGTGCCAGCAGCTTGGAGGCAGGGTCCAATCAGCCCCAGCATTTT
clone_size: -; cdr3_length: 11; v_call: TRBV20-1; d_call: -; j_call: TRBJ2-2; cdr3_aa: CSAFTSGELFF; cdr3_nt: TGCAGTGCTTTTACCTCCGGGGAGCTGTTTTTT
clone_size: once; cdr3_length: 14; v_call: TRBV15; d_call: -; j_call: TRBJ1-3; cdr3_aa: CATSRGGRGNTIYF; cdr3_nt: TGTGCCACCAGCAGAGGAGGCCGAGGAAACACCATATATTTT
clone_size: -; cdr3_length: 15; v_call: TRBV18; d_call: TRBD2; j_call: TRBJ2-1; cdr3_aa: CASSPGLADYNEQFF; cdr3_nt: TGTGCCAGCTCACCTGGACTAGCGGATTACAATGAGCAGTTCTTC